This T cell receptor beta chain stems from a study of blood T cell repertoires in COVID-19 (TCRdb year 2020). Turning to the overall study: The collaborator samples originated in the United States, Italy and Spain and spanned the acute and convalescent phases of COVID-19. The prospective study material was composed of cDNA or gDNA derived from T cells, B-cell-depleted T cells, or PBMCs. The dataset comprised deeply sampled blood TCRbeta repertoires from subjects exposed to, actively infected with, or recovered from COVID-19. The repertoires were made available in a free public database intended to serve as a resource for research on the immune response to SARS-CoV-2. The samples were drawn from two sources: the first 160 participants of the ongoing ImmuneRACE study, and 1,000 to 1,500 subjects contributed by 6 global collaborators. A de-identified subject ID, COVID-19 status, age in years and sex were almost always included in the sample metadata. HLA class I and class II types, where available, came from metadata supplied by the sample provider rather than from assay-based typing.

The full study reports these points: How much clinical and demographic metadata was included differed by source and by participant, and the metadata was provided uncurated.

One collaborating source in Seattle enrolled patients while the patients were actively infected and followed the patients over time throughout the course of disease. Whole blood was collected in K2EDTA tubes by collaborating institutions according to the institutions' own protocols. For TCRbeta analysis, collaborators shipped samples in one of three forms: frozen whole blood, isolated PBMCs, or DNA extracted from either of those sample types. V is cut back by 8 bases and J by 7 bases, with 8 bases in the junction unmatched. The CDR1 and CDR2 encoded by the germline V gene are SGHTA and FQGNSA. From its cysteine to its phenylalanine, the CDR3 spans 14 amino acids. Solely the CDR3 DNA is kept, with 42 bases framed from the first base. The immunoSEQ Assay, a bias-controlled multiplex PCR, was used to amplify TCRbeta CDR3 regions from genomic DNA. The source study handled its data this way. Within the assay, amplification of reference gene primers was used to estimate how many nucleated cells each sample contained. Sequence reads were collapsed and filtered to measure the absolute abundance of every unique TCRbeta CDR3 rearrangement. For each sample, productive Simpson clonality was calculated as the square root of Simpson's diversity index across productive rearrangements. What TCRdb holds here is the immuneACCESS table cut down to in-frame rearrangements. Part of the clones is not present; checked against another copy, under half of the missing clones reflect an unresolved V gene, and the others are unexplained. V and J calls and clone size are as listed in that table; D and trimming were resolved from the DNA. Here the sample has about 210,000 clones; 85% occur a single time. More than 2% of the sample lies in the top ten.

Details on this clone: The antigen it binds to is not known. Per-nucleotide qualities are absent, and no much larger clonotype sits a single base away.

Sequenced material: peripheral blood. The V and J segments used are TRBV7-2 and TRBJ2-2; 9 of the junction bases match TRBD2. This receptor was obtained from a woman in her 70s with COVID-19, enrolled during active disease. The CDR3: CASLRASGVGELFF. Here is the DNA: TGTGCCAGCCTTCGGGCTAGCGGGGTCGGGGAGCTGTTTTTT.